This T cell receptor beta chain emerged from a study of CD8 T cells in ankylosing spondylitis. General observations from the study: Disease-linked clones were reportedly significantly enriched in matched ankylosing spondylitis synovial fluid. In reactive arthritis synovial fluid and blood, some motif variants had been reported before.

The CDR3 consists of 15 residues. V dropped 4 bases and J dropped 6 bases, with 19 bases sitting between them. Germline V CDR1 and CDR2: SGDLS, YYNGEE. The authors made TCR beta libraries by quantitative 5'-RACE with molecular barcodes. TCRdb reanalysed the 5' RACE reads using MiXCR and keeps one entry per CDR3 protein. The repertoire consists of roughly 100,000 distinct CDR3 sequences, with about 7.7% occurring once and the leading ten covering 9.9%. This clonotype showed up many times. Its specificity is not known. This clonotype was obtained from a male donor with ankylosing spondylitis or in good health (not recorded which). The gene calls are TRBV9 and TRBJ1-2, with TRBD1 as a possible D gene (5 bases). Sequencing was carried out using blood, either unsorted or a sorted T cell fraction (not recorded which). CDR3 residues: CASSPFDSPSDGYTF. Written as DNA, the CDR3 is TGTGCCAGCAGCCCTTTCGACAGTCCGTCCGATGGCTACACCTTC.